Below, 19 T cell receptor beta chains from the same sample are listed, as sequenced in a study of vaccination effects on CD4 cells after COVID-19. Assay: immunoSEQ multiplex PCR; the TCRdb copy retains only in-frame clones and omits some. The table includes 20,000 to 25,000 clones, roughly 73% detected once. Within the ViraFEST assay, antigen-specific CD4+ T cells underwent expansion with viral peptide pools prior to sequencing. The culture ran for about 10 days, and then CD4+ T cells were isolated. The vaccine recipients had no prior SARS-CoV-2 infection, with negative nucleocapsid antibodies. These receptors are not linked to any known antigen. The sample in question was CD4+ T cells from PBMCs cultured with HCoV-NL63 spike peptides, obtained before COVID-19 vaccination. The receptors derive from a human donor who received a COVID-19 vaccine.

The gene calls are TRBV11-2 and TRBJ2-1; D gene uncertain. Germline lookup yields CDR1 SGHAT and CDR2 FQNNGV. The CDR3 spans 18 residues. The V end was cut by 0 bases, the J end by 3 bases, with 18 bases between. This CDR3 reads CASSLERPTRRYYNEQFF. DNA for the CDR3: TGTGCCAGCAGCTTAGAGCGTCCCACGAGACGGTACTACAATGAGCAGTTCTTC. The whole variable domain, remainder taken from reference TRBV11-2 and TRBJ2-1, is EAGVAQSPRYKIIEKRQSVAFWCNPISGHATLYWYQQILGQGPKLLIQFQNNGVVDDSQLPKDRFSAERLKGVDSTLKIQPAKLEDSAVYLCASSLERPTRRYYNEQFFGPGTRLTVL.

The chain joins TRBV19 to TRBJ2-3, with TRBD2 matching over 8 bases. CDR1 and CDR2 from the germline V gene are LNHDA and SQIVND (reference sequence). The CDR3 totals 14 residues. J gave up 1 base and V 3 bases, and 0 bases lay outside the gene matches. The CDR3 reads CASSISGGTDTQYF. The DNA for the CDR3 is TGTGCCAGTAGTATTAGCGGGGGCACAGATACGCAGTATTTT.

The chain couples TRBV29-1 to TRBJ2-5, with D perhaps assigned TRBD1 or TRBD2 (6 bases each). Germline assignment: CDR1 SQVTM and CDR2 ANQGSEA. This CDR3 comprises 12 residues. V lost 5 bases to trimming and J lost 4 bases, with 11 bases between them. The CDR3 region is CSVLEGGETQYF. DNA of the CDR3: TGCAGCGTTTTGGAGGGGGGAGAGACCCAGTACTTC.

The rearrangement joins TRBV5-1 to TRBJ2-5; D could derive from TRBD1 or TRBD2 (6 bases each). The CDR3 is 16 amino acids. Germline loops: CDR1 SGHRS, CDR2 YFSETQ. V was cut by 2 bases and J by 8 bases, with 22 bases left in between. The CDR3 reads CASSLYPGPKGGTQYF. The CDR3 DNA is TGCGCCAGCAGCTTATACCCGGGACCGAAGGGGGGAACCCAGTACTTC.

This sequence joins TRBV12-3 or TRBV12-4 and TRBJ1-2, with TRBD1 matching 7 bases. The CDR3 has 13 residues. The ends lost 3 bases at V and 5 bases at J; junction bases unmatched: 3. The CDR3 nucleotides read TGTGCCAGCAGTTTGACAGGGTCTTATGGCTACACCTTC. It encodes CASSLTGSYGYTF.

This chain uses TRBV3-1 (or the pseudogene TRBV3-2) with TRBJ2-5; the D gene is possibly TRBD2 (5 bases). This CDR3 is 12 amino acids long. Germline V gives CDR1 LGHDT, CDR2 YNNKEL (reference sequence). Trimming took 1 base from V and 5 from J, leaving 5 bases between them. CDR3 sequence (DNA): TGTGCCAGCAGCCAAGCGGGGGAGACCCAGTACTTC. As protein: CASSQAGETQYF.

The gene calls are TRBV9 and TRBJ2-5; maybe TRBD1 (5 bases). Germline-derived CDR1 and CDR2 are SGDLS and YYNGEE. The V and J ends lost 2 bases and 3 bases respectively, with 8 bases between them. The length of the CDR3 is 13 residues. The CDR3 bases are TGTGCCAGCAGCGTGGGGCCGAAAGAGACCCAGTACTTC. Its translation is CASSVGPKETQYF. Full variable domain (remainder filled in from reference TRBV9 and TRBJ2-5): DSGVTQTPKHLITATGQRVTLRCSPRSGDLSVYWYQQSLDQGLQFLIQYYNGEERAKGNILERFSAQQFPDLHSELNLSSLELGDSALYFCASSVGPKETQYFGPGTRLLVL.

This chain joins TRBV7-9 and TRBJ1-4, with 9 positions matching TRBD1. The CDR3 loop spans 15 amino acids. V lost 5 bases to trimming and J lost 8 bases; unmatched junction nucleotides: 9. Germline CDR1 SEHNR, CDR2 FQNEAQ (reference sequence). The DNA of the CDR3 is TGTGCCAGCAGCCCCACAGGGGGCGGAGGAGAAAAACTGTTTTTT. It specifies CASSPTGGGGEKLFF.

The chain uses TRBV25-1 and TRBJ2-1, with D possibly being TRBD2 (6 bases). Trimming took off 2 bases at V and 7 bases at J, with 18 bases between the two ends. This CDR3 spans 16 amino acids. Per germline, CDR1 MGHDK and CDR2 SYGVNS. DNA for the CDR3: TGTGCCAGCAGTGAAAGGCGCAGGGTGGAGGGAAATGAGCAGTTCTTC. Amino acid sequence: CASSERRRVEGNEQFF.

This chain links TRBV11-3 with TRBJ1-1; D is unresolved. The CDR3 is 13 amino acids. Germline V gene data show CDR1 as SGHNT and CDR2 as YENEEA. The V end lost 2 bases, the J end lost 1 base, and 5 bases lay between the germline ends. CDR3 loop: CASSLRANTEAFF. CDR3 nucleotides: TGTGCCAGCAGCTTACGTGCGAACACTGAAGCTTTCTTT.

The rearrangement joins TRBV15 to TRBJ2-7; 10 positions agree with TRBD1. The CDR3 totals 13 residues. V lost 8 bases and J lost 4; bases outside the gene matches: 5. CDR1 and CDR2 (germline): LNHNV, YYDKDF (reference sequence). Written as DNA, the CDR3 is TGTGCCACCTGCCGGGACAGGGGATACGAGCAGTACTTC. It specifies CATCRDRGYEQYF.

J is TRBJ1-2 and V is TRBV7-2; D is unclear. This CDR3 is 13 amino acids long. CDR1 and CDR2 (germline): SGHTA, FQGNSA. V was clipped by 6 bases and J by 5 bases, with 13 bases between them. CDR3 in DNA: TGTGCCAGCAGACCGGTTGGAACTTATGGCTACACCTTC. Its translation: CASRPVGTYGYTF. Using reference TRBV7-2 and TRBJ1-2 for the parts outside the CDR3, the full variable domain is GAGVSQSPSNKVTEKGKDVELRCDPISGHTALYWYRQSLGQGLEFLIYFQGNSAPDKSGLPSDRFSAERTGGSVSTLTIQRTQQEDSAVYLCASRPVGTYGYTFGSGTRLTVV.

The chain links TRBV15 to TRBJ1-4, with 7 bases aligning to TRBD1. Germline V gene sequence: CDR1 LNHNV, CDR2 YYDKDF (reference sequence). V dropped 2 bases and J dropped 8; count of bases not matched to a gene: 8. CDR3 size: 15 residues. The CDR3 region is CATSRSPTGYEKLFF. As DNA, the CDR3 is TGTGCCACCAGCAGAAGCCCGACAGGGTACGAAAAACTGTTTTTT.

The V gene is TRBV7-2, the J gene TRBJ2-2; a weak D match, TRBD2 (5 bases). The V gene lost 5 bases and the J gene lost 5 bases, with 18 bases spanning the gap. This CDR3 has 16 residues. CDR1 is SGHTA, CDR2 FQGNSA, per germline. CDR3 in amino acids: CASSGRVITGTGELFF. For the CDR3, the DNA is TGTGCCAGCAGCGGGCGGGTCATCACCGGAACCGGGGAGCTGTTTTTT.

This clone was picked up one time. CDR3 nucleotide sequence: TGTGCCAGCAGCCCCTCGCCAGGACTAGCGGGAGGGCTTCCCTACGAGCAGTACTTC. It is translated as CASSPSPGLAGGLPYEQYF. The genes are TRBV7-9 and TRBJ2-7; 15 bases map to TRBD2. This CDR3 has 19 amino acids. The ends lost 5 bases at V and 2 bases at J; junction bases unmatched: 13. Germline lookup yields CDR1 SEHNR and CDR2 FQNEAQ (reference sequence).

This clone was seen a single time. The chain recombines TRBV6-6 with TRBJ2-2; 12 bases are shared with TRBD1. V lost 2 bases, J lost 6 bases, and 4 bases stayed unmatched. The CDR3 is 16 amino acids. Looked up from germline, CDR1 is MNHNY and CDR2 is SVGAGI (reference sequence). The CDR3 loop reads CASSYGTGGVPGELFF. The CDR3 DNA sequence: TGTGCCAGCAGTTACGGGACAGGGGGCGTCCCCGGGGAGCTGTTTTTT.

The chain has TRBV28 and TRBJ2-3, with unresolved D. V was trimmed by 7 bases and J by 6 bases, leaving 20 bases between them. The CDR3 covers 15 residues. Germline values: CDR1 MDHEN, CDR2 SYDVKM. In DNA form, the CDR3 reads TGTGCCAGCACCCCCTTCGTGGGTGGGCGGGATACGCAGTATTTT. Its protein is CASTPFVGGRDTQYF.

The genes are TRBV4-3 and TRBJ1-6; TRBD1 aligns across 12 bases. Trimming removed 4 bases from V and 9 bases from J; junction bases left unmatched: 4. The germline CDR1 and CDR2 sequences are LGHNA and YSLEER. The CDR3 consists of 15 residues. As DNA, the CDR3 is TGCGCCAGCAGCCCGGGACAGGGGGCCGGTTCACCCCTCCACTTT. Translated, it gives CASSPGQGAGSPLHF.

This clone was seen more than once but under ten times. The rearrangement uses TRBV4-1 and TRBJ2-7, with D tentatively TRBD2 (7 bases). V lost 0 bases and J 0 bases, leaving 12 bases between the germline ends. CDR1 is MGHRA, CDR2 YSYEKL, per germline. CDR3 size: 16 residues. CDR3 loop: CASSQEGGAFSYEQYF. CDR3 in DNA: TGCGCCAGCAGCCAAGAAGGGGGGGCCTTCTCCTACGAGCAGTACTTC.